The 8 T cell receptor beta chains in this list originate from one sample, sequenced in a study of lymphopenia after photon versus proton radiotherapy. TCRdb keeps only in-frame clones here, not all; method: immunoSEQ multiplex PCR. This table has around 53,000 clones, around four fifths appearing once. Sequencing used peripheral blood, obtained from a patient treated with photon-based radiotherapy. The receptors stem from a man aged 50 or older with gastric cancer.

The gene calls are TRBV11-2 and TRBJ2-2; D may be TRBD1 (6 bases). The CDR3 runs 17 residues. Trimming pared 5 bases from V and 6 bases from J, leaving 22 bases between. Germline lookup yields CDR1 SGHAT and CDR2 FQNNGV. The DNA of the CDR3 is TGTGCCAGCAGCCCGCCACCGGGACCCAGGGGCTCCGGGGAGCTGTTTTTT. Translation gives CASSPPPGPRGSGELFF.

The chain links TRBV2 to TRBJ2-3, with D perhaps matching TRBD2 (7 bases). Germline loops: CDR1 SNHLY, CDR2 FYNNEI. The CDR3 runs 14 residues. The V and J ends lost 8 bases and 7 bases respectively, with 19 bases between them. In nucleotides, the CDR3 is TGTGCCAGCCAGGGGACTACGGCAGGGTATACGCAGTATTTT. Amino acid sequence: CASQGTTAGYTQYF.

V usage is TRBV5-1 and J usage is TRBJ2-1; no firm D call. CDR3 length equals 15 residues. Trimming pared 0 bases from V and 0 bases from J, leaving 7 bases between. Germline assignment: CDR1 SGHRS and CDR2 YFSETQ. The CDR3 DNA sequence: TGCGCCAGCAGCTTGGGTTCGAGCTCCTACAATGAGCAGTTCTTC. Translation: CASSLGSSSYNEQFF.

Of note for this clone: A much larger clone differs from this one at a single base, so this may be a read error. Other DNA sequences from this sample encode an identical CDR3 as well. The chain carries TRBV27 and TRBJ2-2; TRBD2 matches 8 bases. Per germline, CDR1 MNHEY and CDR2 SMNVEV (reference sequence). The CDR3 extends over 18 amino acids. This CDR3 reads CASSYQGGRRMNTGELFF. The CDR3 DNA follows: TGTGCCAGCAGTTACCAAGGCGGGAGGCGCATGAACACCGGGGAGCTATTTTTT.

The chain recombines TRBV14 with TRBJ1-1, with TRBD1 as a possible D gene (5 bases). The CDR3 totals 12 residues. V lost 4 bases, J lost 7 bases, and 10 bases lay in between. The V gene's germline CDR1 is SGHDN and CDR2 FVKESK. The CDR3 sequence: CASSPQGLEAFF. In nucleotides, the CDR3 is TGTGCCAGCAGCCCCCAGGGCCTTGAAGCTTTCTTT.

This clone has a single count. The chain couples TRBV21-1 to TRBJ1-1; the table calls TRBD1, which could not be checked here. TRBV21-1 is a pseudogene segment. This CDR3 contains 17 residues. The CDR3 spells CASSKKGKGLFGAEAFF. CDR3 nucleotides: TGTGCCAGCAGCAAAAAAGGGAAGGGGCTCTTTGGCGCTGAAGCTTTCTTT.

The chain uses TRBV9 and TRBJ2-7; D might be TRBD2 (6 bases). Germline CDR1 reads SGDLS; CDR2 reads YYNGEE. The CDR3 has 13 residues. V was cut by 9 bases and J by 2 bases, with 15 bases left in between. The CDR3 here is CATLREEPYEQYF. The DNA for the CDR3 is TGTGCCACTCTGAGGGAGGAACCCTACGAGCAGTACTTC.

The genes are TRBV5-1 and TRBJ2-3; possible D gene TRBD2, 6 bases. CDR1 and CDR2 (germline): SGHRS, YFSETQ. CDR3 length equals 18 residues. The V end was cut by 4 bases, the J end by 0 bases, with 21 bases between. The CDR3 nucleotides are TGCGCCAGCAGCCCTCAGGGTGGGTGGAGGGGAAGCACAGATACGCAGTATTTT. Its translation: CASSPQGGWRGSTDTQYF.